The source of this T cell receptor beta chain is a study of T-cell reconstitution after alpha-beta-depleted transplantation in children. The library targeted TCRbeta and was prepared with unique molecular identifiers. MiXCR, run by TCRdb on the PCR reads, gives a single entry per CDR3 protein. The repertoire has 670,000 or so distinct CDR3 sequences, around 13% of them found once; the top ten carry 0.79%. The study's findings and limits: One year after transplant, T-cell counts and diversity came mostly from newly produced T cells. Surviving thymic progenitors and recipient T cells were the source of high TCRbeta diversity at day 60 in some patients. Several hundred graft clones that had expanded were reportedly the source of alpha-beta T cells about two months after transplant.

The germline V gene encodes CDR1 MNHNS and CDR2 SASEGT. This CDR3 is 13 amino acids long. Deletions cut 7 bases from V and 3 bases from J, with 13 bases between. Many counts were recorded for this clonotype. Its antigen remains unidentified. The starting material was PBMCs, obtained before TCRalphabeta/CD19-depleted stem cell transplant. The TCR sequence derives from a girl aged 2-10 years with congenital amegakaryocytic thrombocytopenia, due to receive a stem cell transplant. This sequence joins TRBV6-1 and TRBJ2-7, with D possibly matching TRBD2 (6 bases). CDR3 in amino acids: CASKGGIGYEQYF. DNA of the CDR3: TGTGCCAGCAAGGGAGGCATAGGCTACGAGCAGTACTTC.